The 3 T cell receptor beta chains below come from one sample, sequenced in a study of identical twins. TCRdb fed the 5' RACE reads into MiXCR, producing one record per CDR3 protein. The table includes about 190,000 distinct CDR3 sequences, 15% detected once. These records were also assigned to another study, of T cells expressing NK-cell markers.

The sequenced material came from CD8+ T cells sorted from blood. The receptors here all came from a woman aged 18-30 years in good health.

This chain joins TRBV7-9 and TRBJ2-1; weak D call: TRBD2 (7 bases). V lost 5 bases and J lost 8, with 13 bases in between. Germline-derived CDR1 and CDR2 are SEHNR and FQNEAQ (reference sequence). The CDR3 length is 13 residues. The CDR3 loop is CASSAVGGHEQFF. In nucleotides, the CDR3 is TGTGCCAGCAGCGCGGTGGGGGGGCATGAGCAGTTCTTC.

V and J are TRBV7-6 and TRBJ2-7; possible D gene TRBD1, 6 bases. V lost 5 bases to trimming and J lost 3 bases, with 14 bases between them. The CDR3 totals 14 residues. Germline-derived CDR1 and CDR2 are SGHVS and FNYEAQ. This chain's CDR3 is CASSPRQDSYEQYF. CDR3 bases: TGTGCCAGCAGCCCCCGACAGGACAGCTACGAGCAGTACTTC.

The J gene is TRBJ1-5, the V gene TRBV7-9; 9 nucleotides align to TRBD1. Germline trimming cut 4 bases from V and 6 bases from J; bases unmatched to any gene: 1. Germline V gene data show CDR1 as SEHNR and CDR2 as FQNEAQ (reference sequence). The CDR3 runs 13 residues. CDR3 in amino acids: CASSSDRGQPQHF. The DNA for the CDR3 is TGTGCCAGCAGCTCGGACAGGGGTCAGCCCCAGCATTTT.